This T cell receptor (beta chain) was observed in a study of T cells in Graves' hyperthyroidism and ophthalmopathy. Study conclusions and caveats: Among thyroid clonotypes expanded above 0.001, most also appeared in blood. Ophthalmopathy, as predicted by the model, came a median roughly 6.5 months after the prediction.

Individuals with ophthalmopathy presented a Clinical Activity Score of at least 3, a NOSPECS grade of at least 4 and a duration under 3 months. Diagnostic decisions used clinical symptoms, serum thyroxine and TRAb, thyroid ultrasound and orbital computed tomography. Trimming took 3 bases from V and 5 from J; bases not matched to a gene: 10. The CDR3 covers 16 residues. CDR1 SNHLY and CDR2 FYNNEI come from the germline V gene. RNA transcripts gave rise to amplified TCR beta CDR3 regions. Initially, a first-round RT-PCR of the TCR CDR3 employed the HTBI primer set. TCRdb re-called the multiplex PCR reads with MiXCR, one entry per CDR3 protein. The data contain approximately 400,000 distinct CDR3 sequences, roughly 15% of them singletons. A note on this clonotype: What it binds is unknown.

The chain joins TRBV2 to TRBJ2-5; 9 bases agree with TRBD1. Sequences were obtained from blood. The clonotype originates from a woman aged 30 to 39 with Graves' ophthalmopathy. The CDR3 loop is CASSEDRGGRVETQYF. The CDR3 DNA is TGTGCCAGCAGTGAGGACAGGGGAGGTCGTGTGGAGACCCAGTACTTC.